The 13 T cell receptor beta chains reported below all come from one sample, sequenced in a study of cytomegalovirus exposure and HLA in healthy donors (dated by TCRdb to about 2017). Library creation used the immunoSEQ multiplex PCR assay. For the multiplex PCR, a mixture combining 60 forward primers for TCR Vbeta segments and 13 reverse primers for TCR Jbeta segments was used. TCRdb's version of the immuneACCESS table is confined to in-frame rearrangements and falls short of the full clone set. An unresolved V gene accounts for under half of the shortfall where checked; the remainder is of unknown origin. The table for this sample lists about 140,000 clones; 73% of them were counted only once. The top ten clonotypes cover over 1% of the sample. Sequencing was performed on PBMCs. The source of these receptors is a woman in her forties in good health and CMV-seronegative.

This sequence joins TRBV10-3 and TRBJ2-3, with 8 bases aligning to TRBD1. CDR3 size: 18 residues. Germline CDR1 is ENHRY and CDR2 is SYGVKD. After removal of 0 bases from V and 4 bases from J, the junction contained 12 bases not matched to a gene. CDR3 loop: CAISESAAGGRGPDTQYF. The CDR3 region has the DNA TGTGCCATCAGTGAGTCCGCCGCAGGGGGCCGGGGTCCAGATACGCAGTATTTT.

The rearrangement uses TRBV19 and TRBJ1-6; 7 bases are a match to TRBD1. The V segment lost 5 bases and the J segment 18 bases; nucleotides outside the gene matches: 10. The germline gives CDR1 LNHDA, CDR2 SQIVND (reference sequence). CDR3 length: 12 amino acids. The CDR3 loop reads CASSPGGTVSHF. For the CDR3, the DNA is TGTGCCAGTAGTCCGGGGGGGACAGTCTCCCACTTT.

This chain links TRBV27 with TRBJ2-2, with a tentative D call TRBD1 (5 bases). Germline V lookup: CDR1 MNHEY, CDR2 SMNVEV (reference sequence). V lost 3 bases to trimming and J lost 6 bases, with 23 bases between them. The CDR3 consists of 18 residues. The CDR3 spells CASSLALPRVVEPGELFF. The CDR3 coding sequence is TGTGCCAGCAGTTTGGCCCTTCCCAGGGTAGTTGAACCCGGGGAGCTGTTTTTT.

The V gene is TRBV2, the J gene TRBJ1-2; D gene uncertain. CDR1 is SNHLY, CDR2 FYNNEI, per germline. This CDR3 is 15 amino acids long. V lost 2 bases to trimming and J lost 2 bases, with 12 bases between them. The CDR3 DNA reads TGTGCCAGCAGTGAATATCAGGCCGACAACTATGGCTACACCTTC. Protein sequence: CASSEYQADNYGYTF.

V gene TRBV7-9 combines with J gene TRBJ2-7, with D perhaps TRBD1 (6 bases). The length of the CDR3 is 15 residues. V gave up 5 bases and J gave up 0 bases, with 14 bases separating them. CDR1 SEHNR and CDR2 FQNEAQ come from the germline V gene (reference sequence). The CDR3 is CASSVGTYSSYEQYF. In nucleotides, the CDR3 is TGTGCCAGCAGCGTAGGGACATATAGCTCCTACGAGCAGTACTTC.

The rearrangement uses TRBV29-1 and TRBJ1-2; 7 bases fit TRBD1. V lost 2 bases and J lost 1; bases outside the gene matches: 4. This CDR3 is 14 amino acids long. Per germline, CDR1 SQVTM and CDR2 ANQGSEA. CDR3 loop: CSVEPRDSNYGYTF. The DNA of the CDR3 is TGCAGCGTTGAACCCAGGGACAGTAACTATGGCTACACCTTC.

Only a few counts were recorded for this clone. V and J are TRBV5-6 and TRBJ2-3; TRBD2 agrees at 12 bases. CDR1 is SGHDT, CDR2 YYEEEE, per germline. The CDR3 runs to 17 residues. J was trimmed by 2 bases and V by 3 bases; bases with no gene match: 7. The CDR3 reads CASSSKRTSGVTDTQYF. DNA for the CDR3: TGTGCCAGCAGCTCCAAGCGGACTAGCGGGGTCACAGATACGCAGTATTTT.

The chain uses TRBV4-3 and TRBJ2-5, with D possibly matching TRBD2 (6 bases). The CDR3 length is 15 residues. Germline CDR1 and CDR2: LGHNA and YSLEER. Trimming left V 2 bases short and J 5 bases short, with 15 bases between. CDR3 sequence (DNA): TGCGCCAGCAGCCAATCAAGTGTCGGGAGCGAGACCCAGTACTTC. Encoded protein: CASSQSSVGSETQYF.

This clone has only one observation. The chain couples TRBV5-4 to TRBJ2-3; 8 bases match TRBD2. Trimming took 0 bases from V and 11 from J; bases not matched to a gene: 2. This CDR3 comprises 12 residues. Germline values: CDR1 SGHNT, CDR2 YYREEE (reference sequence). The CDR3 region has the DNA TGTGCCAGCAGCTTGGTTAGCGGGGAGCAGTATTTT. Its translation: CASSLVSGEQYF.

This chain connects TRBV7-2 to TRBJ1-3; 9 nucleotides align to TRBD1. The trim removed 5 bases at V and 2 bases at J, leaving 16 bases unmatched. Per the germline V gene, CDR1 is SGHTA and CDR2 is FQGNSA. The CDR3 is 19 residues long. DNA of the CDR3: TGTGCCAGCAGCCGAACATCTCCGGGACAGGGAATTGCTGGAAACACCATATATTTT. It yields the protein CASSRTSPGQGIAGNTIYF. Complete variable domain (other parts from reference TRBV7-2 and TRBJ1-3): GAGVSQSPSNKVTEKGKDVELRCDPISGHTALYWYRQSLGQGLEFLIYFQGNSAPDKSGLPSDRFSAERTGGSVSTLTIQRTQQEDSAVYLCASSRTSPGQGIAGNTIYFGEGSWLTVV.

The CDR3 loop reads CASTFGTGGKTEAFF. DNA for the CDR3: TGTGCCAGTACTTTCGGAACAGGGGGCAAAACTGAAGCTTTCTTT. The chain is built from TRBV19 and TRBJ1-1, with 9 bases matching TRBD1. Germline CDR1 is LNHDA and CDR2 is SQIVND (reference sequence). The junction had 11 bases not matched to a gene; V was cut back by 7 bases and J by 5 bases. This CDR3 spans 15 amino acids.

The rearrangement links TRBV5-1 to TRBJ2-3; TRBD2 matches 8 bases. The J segment lost 4 bases and the V segment lost 1 base, leaving 14 bases of the junction unmatched. The CDR3 runs 18 residues. Germline CDR1 reads SGHRS; CDR2 reads YFSETQ. The CDR3 reads CASSLTSYPAGAADTQYF. The DNA of the CDR3 is TGCGCCAGCAGCTTGACCTCCTACCCAGCGGGGGCGGCAGATACGCAGTATTTT.

This chain connects TRBV6-1 to TRBJ2-5, with TRBD2 as a possible D gene (5 bases). Trimming shortened V by 6 bases and J by 0 bases, and 14 bases separated the two germline ends. Germline V gives CDR1 MNHNS, CDR2 SASEGT. The CDR3 spans 15 residues. The DNA for the CDR3 is TGTGCCAGCAGAGAACAGCCTAGCTACCAAGAGACCCAGTACTTC. Translating it yields CASREQPSYQETQYF.